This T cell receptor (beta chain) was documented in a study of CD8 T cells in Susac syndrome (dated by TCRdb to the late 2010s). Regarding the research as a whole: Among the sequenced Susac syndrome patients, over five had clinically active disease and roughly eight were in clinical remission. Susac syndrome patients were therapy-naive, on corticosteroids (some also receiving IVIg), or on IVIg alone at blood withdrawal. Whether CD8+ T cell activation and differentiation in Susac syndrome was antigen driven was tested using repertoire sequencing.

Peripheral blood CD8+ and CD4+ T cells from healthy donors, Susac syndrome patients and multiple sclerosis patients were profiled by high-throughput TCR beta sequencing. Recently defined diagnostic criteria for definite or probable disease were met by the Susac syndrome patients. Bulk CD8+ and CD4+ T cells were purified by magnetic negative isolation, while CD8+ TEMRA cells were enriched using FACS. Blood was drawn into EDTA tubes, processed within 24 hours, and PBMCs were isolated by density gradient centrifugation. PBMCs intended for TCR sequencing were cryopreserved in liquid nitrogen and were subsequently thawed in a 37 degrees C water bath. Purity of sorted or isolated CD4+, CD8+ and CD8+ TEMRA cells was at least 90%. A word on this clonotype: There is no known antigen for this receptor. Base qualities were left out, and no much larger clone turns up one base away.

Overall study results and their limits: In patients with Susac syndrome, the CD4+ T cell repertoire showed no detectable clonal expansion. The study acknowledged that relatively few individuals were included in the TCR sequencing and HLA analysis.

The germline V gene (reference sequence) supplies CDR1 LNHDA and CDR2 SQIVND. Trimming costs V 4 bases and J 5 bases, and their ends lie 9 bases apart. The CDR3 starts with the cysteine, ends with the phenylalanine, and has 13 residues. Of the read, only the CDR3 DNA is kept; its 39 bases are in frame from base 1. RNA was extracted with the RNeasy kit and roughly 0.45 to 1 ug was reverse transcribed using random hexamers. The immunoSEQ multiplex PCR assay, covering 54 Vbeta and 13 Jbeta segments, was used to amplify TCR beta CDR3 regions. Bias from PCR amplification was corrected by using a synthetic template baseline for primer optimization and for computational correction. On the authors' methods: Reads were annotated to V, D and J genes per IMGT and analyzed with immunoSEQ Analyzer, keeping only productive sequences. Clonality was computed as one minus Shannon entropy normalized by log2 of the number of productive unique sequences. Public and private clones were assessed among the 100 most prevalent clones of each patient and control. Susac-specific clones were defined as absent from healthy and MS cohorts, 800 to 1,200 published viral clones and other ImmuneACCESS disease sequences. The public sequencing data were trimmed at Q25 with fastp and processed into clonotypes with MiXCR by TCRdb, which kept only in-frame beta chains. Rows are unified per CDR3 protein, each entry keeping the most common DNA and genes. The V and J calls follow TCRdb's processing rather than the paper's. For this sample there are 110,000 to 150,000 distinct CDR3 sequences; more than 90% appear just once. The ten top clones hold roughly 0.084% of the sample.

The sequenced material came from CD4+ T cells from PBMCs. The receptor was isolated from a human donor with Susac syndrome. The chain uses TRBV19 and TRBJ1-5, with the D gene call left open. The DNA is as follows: TGTGCCAGTAGTAGTCCAGTTTATCAGCCCCAGCATTTT. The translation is CASSSPVYQPQHF.